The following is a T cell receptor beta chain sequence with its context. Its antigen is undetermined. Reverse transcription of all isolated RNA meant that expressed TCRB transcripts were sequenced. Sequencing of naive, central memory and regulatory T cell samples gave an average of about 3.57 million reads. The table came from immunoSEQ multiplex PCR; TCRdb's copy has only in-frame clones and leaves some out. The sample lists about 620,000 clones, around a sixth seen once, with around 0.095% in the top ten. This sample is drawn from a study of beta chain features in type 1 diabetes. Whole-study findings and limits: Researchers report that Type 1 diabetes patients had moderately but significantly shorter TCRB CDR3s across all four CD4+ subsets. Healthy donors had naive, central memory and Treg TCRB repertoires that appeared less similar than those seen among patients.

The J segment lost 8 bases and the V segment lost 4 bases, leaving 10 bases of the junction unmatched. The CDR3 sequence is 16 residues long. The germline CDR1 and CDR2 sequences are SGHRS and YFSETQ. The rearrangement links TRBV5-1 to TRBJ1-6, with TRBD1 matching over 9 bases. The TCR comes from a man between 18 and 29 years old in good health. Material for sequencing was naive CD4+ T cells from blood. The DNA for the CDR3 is TGCGCCAGCAGCAGCGGGACAGGGAAAGGAGATTCACCCCTCCACTTT. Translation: CASSSGTGKGDSPLHF.